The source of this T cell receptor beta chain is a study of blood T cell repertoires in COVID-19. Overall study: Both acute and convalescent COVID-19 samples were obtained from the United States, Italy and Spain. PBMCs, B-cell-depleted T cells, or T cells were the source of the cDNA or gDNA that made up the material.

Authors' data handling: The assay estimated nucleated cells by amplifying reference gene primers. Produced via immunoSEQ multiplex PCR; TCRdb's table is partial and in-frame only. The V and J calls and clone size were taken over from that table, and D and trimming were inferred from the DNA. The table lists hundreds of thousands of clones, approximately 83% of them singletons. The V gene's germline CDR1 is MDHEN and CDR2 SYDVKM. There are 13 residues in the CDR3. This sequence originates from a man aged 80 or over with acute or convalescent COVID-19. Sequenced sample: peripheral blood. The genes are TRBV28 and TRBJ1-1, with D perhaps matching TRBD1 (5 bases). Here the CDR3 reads CAVNRGRHTEAFF. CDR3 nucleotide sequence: TGTGCGGTAAATAGGGGAAGACACACTGAAGCTTTCTTT.